The present T cell receptor (beta chain) was sequenced within a study of OX40 agonist ivuxolimab in advanced cancers. Notes on the research overall: Ivuxolimab was an agonistic, fully human IgG2 monoclonal antibody directed against OX40 (CD134), a costimulatory receptor. Partial responses were achieved by three dose-escalation patients, of whom one had hepatocellular carcinoma and two had cutaneous melanoma. Among the roughly 50 dose-escalation patients, roughly 20 had hepatocellular carcinoma, 15 melanoma, 9 renal cell carcinoma and 9 head and neck cancer. Patients were allowed to have had prior anti-PD-1, anti-PD-L1 or anti-CTLA-4 therapy, and more than 35% of the dose-escalation patients had been treated with checkpoint inhibitors. Peripheral TCRbeta sequencing was intended to test whether TCR sequence diversity was altered and clonal T-cell expansion was caused by ivuxolimab. Intravenous ivuxolimab was administered to patients every 2 weeks at six dose levels: 0.01, 0.1, 0.3, 1.5, 3 and 10 mg/kg. A male proportion of 75% to 85% and a mean age of approximately 60 years, ranging from about 20 to 80, were recorded for the dose-escalation cohort. The paper describes the monotherapy dose-escalation part (N = 52 patients) of the phase I trial of ivuxolimab. Findings and caveats that apply to the study as a whole: In the 0.1-3.0 mg/kg groups, partial responders had among the lowest normalized peripheral clonal expansion, particularly in CD8+ T cells. Clonal expansion of both CD4+ and CD8+ blood T cells was observed from baseline to week 6 at doses 0.1 to 3.0 mg/kg. Which antigens the clonally expanded peripheral T cells were specific for was not determined. Low levels of normalized T-cell clonal expansion were also seen in some nonresponding patients. On average, CD8+ T cells showed more expanded clones than CD4+ T cells after ivuxolimab.

For sequencing of the TCRbeta CDR3 region, genomic DNA was extracted from the sorted cells. The immunoSEQ Assay was used for sequencing of TCRbeta CDR3 regions. TCRdb's version of the immuneACCESS table is confined to in-frame rearrangements and falls short of the full clone set. An unresolved V gene accounts for under half of the shortfall where checked; the remainder is of unknown origin. In this sample the table shows over 35,000 clones, 70% to 80% of which occur a single time. The ten largest clonotypes hold roughly 18% of the sample. The trial excluded patients who had a history of autoimmune disease or were on systemic immunosuppression. Peripheral blood for TCR sequencing was collected from all dose cohorts at baseline, on cycle 4 day 1, and on cycle 7 day 1. Samples were obtained from an open-label, multicenter, first-in-human phase I dose-escalation trial of ivuxolimab. Adults with locally advanced or metastatic melanoma, renal cell carcinoma, hepatocellular carcinoma or head and neck squamous cell carcinoma were enrolled in the trial. Before TCR sequencing, CD4+ and CD8+ T cells were separately sorted from peripheral blood.

The CDR1 and CDR2 encoded by the germline V gene (reference sequence) are LNHDA and SQIVND. At the junction V is shortened by 5 bases and J by 1 base, with 20 bases in between. From its cysteine to its phenylalanine, the CDR3 spans 17 amino acids. The kept DNA is CDR3 alone, 51 bases in frame from the first base. Of note for this clone: The specificity of this receptor is unknown. The sample holds no much larger clone one base away, and base qualities are not on file.

This clonotype was obtained from an adult with an advanced solid tumor such as melanoma, head and neck, liver or kidney cancer. The chain links TRBV19 with TRBJ1-1, with TRBD1 tentatively as D gene (5 bases match). Sequenced material: CD4+ or CD8+ T cells sorted from blood, taken in a trial of the OX40 agonist ivuxolimab. The CDR3 reads CASSQAERGPRNTEAFF. DNA sequence: TGTGCCAGTAGTCAAGCCGAGAGGGGACCGAGGAACACTGAAGCTTTCTTT.